The present T cell receptor beta chain was sequenced within a study of vaccination effects on CD4 cells after COVID-19. Trimming cost V 2 bases and J 2 bases, with 16 bases left between them. Germline V gene lookup returns CDR1 MNHEY and CDR2 SMNVEV (reference sequence). This CDR3 is built from 16 residues. TCRdb's copy holds only in-frame clones and misses some; the assay was immunoSEQ multiplex PCR. The profile covers around 71,000 clones, with approximately 70% appearing a single time and roughly 4% taken by the ten largest. Study-level points and caveats: After vaccination, at late timepoints, clones induced by infection and by vaccine contracted markedly. Nearly all vaccine-induced clones in healthy recipients recognized only SARS-CoV-2.

In the ViraFEST assay, antigen-specific CD4+ clonotypes were identified by expansion after peptide-pool stimulation. The culture ran for about 11 days, and then CD4+ T cells were isolated. Vaccine recipients had no previous SARS-CoV-2 infection; their nucleocapsid antibodies were negative. Wells containing a few million PBMC each were cultured with approximately 9.7 IU/ml IL-2 and 8 to 10 ug/ml peptides. Days 3 and 7 saw half the medium replaced with IL-2 medium. In regard to this clone: Its matching antigen is unknown.

This specimen was CD4+ T cells from PBMCs cultured with HCoV-OC43 spike peptides, taken before COVID-19 vaccination. Subset in this sample: HCoV-OC43 spike overlapping peptide pool stimulation. This chain connects TRBV27 to TRBJ2-7; D is possibly TRBD1 (6 bases). This receptor was identified in a human donor who received a COVID-19 vaccine. The CDR3 sequence is CASSLKGRGRPYEQYV. The CDR3, as DNA: TGTGCCAGCAGTTTAAAGGGTAGGGGGAGACCCTACGAGCAGTACGTC.